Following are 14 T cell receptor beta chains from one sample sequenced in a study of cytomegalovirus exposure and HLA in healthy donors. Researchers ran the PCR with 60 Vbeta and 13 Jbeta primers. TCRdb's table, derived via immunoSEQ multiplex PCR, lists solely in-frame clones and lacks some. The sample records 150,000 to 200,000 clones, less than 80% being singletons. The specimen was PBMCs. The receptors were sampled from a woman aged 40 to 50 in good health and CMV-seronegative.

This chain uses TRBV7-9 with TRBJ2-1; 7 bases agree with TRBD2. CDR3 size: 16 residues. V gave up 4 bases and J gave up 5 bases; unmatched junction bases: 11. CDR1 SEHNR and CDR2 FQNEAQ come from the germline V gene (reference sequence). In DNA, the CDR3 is TGTGCCAGCAGCTCTTTTCGTAGCGGGTCCCACAATGAGCAGTTCTTC. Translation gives CASSSFRSGSHNEQFF.

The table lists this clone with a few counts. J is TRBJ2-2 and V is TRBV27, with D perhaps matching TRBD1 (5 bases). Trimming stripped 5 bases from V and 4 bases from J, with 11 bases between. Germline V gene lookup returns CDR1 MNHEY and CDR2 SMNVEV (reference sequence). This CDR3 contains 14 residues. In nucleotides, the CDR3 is TGTGCCAGCAGTAGGCAGGGTACCACCGGGGAGCTGTTTTTT. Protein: CASSRQGTTGELFF.

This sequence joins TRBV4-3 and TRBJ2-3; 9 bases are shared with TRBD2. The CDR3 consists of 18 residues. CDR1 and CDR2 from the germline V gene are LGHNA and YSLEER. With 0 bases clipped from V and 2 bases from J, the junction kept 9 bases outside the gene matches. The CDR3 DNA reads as TGCGCCAGCAGCCAAGATTACGCGGGAGGGCCCGTCACAGATACGCAGTATTTT. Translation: CASSQDYAGGPVTDTQYF.

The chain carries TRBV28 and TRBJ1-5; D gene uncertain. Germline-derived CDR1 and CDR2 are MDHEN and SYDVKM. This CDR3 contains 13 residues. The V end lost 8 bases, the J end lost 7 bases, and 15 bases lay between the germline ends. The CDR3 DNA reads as TGTGCCAGCCTCGGGGAGGTTTGGCAGCCCCAGCATTTT. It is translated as CASLGEVWQPQHF.

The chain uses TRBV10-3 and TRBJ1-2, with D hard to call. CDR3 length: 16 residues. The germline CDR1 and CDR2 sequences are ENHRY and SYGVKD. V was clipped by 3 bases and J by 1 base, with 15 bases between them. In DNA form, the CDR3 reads TGTGCCATCAGTGATCCGAGAGAGCCGAATAACTATGGCTACACCTTC. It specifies CAISDPREPNNYGYTF.

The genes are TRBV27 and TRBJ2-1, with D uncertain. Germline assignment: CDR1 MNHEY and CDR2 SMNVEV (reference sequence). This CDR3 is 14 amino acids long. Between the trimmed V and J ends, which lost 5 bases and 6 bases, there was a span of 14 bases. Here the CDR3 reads CASSLGRAFNEQFF. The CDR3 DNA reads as TGTGCCAGCAGTCTGGGCCGAGCCTTCAATGAGCAGTTCTTC.

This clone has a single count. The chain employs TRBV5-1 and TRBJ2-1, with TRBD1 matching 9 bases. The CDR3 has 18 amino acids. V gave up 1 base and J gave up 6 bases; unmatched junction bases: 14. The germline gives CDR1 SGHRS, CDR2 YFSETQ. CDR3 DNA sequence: TGCGCCAGCAGCTTGATTTCGGGACAGGGTTTCGCGGGCAATGAGCAGTTCTTC. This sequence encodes CASSLISGQGFAGNEQFF.

CDR3 coding DNA: TGTGCCAGCATGACGGGGACTAGCGGAACTTCCTACAATGAGCAGTTCTTC. It encodes CASMTGTSGTSYNEQFF. The V gene is TRBV2, the J gene TRBJ2-1, with 11 bases identical to TRBD2. CDR1 SNHLY and CDR2 FYNNEI come from the germline V gene. CDR3 length: 17 amino acids. V lost 7 bases, J lost 1 base, and 9 bases stayed unmatched.

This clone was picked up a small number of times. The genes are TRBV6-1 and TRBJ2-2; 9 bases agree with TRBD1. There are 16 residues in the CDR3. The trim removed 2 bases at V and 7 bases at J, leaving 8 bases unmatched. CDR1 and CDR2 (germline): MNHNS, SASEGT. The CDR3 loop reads CASSELTGQGNGELFF. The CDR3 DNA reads TGTGCCAGCAGTGAATTGACGGGACAGGGAAACGGGGAGCTGTTTTTT.

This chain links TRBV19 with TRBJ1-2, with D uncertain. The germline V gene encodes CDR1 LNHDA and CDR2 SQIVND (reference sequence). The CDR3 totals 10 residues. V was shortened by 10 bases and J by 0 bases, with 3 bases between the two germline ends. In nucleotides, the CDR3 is TGTGCCACCGCTAACTATGGCTACACCTTC. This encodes CATANYGYTF.

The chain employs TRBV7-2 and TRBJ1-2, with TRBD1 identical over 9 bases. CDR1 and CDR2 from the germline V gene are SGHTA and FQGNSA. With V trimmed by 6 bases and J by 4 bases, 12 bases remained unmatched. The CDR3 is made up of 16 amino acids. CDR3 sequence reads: CASSSYPGQGVYGYTF. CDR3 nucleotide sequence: TGTGCCAGCAGTTCCTACCCGGGACAGGGTGTCTATGGCTACACCTTC.

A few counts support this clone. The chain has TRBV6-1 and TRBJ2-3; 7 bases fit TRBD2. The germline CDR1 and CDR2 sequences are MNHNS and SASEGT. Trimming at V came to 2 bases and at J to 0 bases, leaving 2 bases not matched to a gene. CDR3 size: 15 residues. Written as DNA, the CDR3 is TGTGCCAGCAGTGAATGGCGGGGGAGCACAGATACGCAGTATTTT. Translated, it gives CASSEWRGSTDTQYF.

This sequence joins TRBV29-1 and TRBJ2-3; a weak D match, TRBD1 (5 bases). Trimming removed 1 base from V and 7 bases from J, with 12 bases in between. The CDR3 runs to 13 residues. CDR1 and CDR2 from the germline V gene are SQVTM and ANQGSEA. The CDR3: CSVEGPQGYTQYF. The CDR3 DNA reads TGCAGCGTTGAAGGTCCCCAGGGATATACGCAGTATTTT.

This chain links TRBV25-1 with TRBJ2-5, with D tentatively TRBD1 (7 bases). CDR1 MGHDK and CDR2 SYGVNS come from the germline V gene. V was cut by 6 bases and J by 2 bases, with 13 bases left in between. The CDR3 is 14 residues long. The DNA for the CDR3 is TGTGCCAGCAGGGGCAGGGGGGTTCAAGAGACCCAGTACTTC. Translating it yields CASRGRGVQETQYF.